The 13 T cell receptor beta chains below were found in one sample sequenced in a study of T cells after yellow fever vaccination. TCRdb ran MiXCR on the 5' RACE reads and lists one entry per CDR3 protein. The sample holds about 350,000 distinct CDR3 sequences, 9.5% to 13% seen once. The material sequenced was PBMCs, taken on the day of the first yellow fever vaccination. All receptors derive from a man aged 18 to 30 who received the YFV17D yellow fever vaccine.

This chain connects TRBV28 to TRBJ2-7; possibly TRBD2 for D (7 bases). CDR1 is MDHEN, CDR2 SYDVKM, per germline. The CDR3 runs to 13 residues. Trimming removed 3 bases from V and 6 bases from J, with 12 bases in between. DNA for the CDR3: TGTGCCAGCAGTTTCGGGGGGCTCAGCGAGCAGTACGTC. This gives the protein CASSFGGLSEQYV.

V is TRBV7-2 and J is TRBJ1-3; 8 positions agree with TRBD1. The CDR3 is 17 residues long. CDR1 is SGHTA and CDR2 is FQGNSA in the germline V gene. The V and J ends lost 0 bases and 0 bases, in that order; junction bases with no gene match: 4. The CDR3, as DNA: TGTGCCAGCAGCTTAGCCGCAGGGGGCCTCTCTGGAAACACCATATATTTT. Protein: CASSLAAGGLSGNTIYF.

This clonotype was observed a handful of times. The chain combines TRBV6-1 with TRBJ1-1; D gene uncertain. V lost 8 bases and J lost 1, with 14 bases in between. The length of the CDR3 is 14 residues. The germline V gene encodes CDR1 MNHNS and CDR2 SASEGT. The CDR3 sequence is CASGEASGNTEAFF. The CDR3 DNA is TGTGCCAGCGGGGAGGCCTCAGGGAACACTGAAGCTTTCTTT.

The rearrangement joins TRBV18 to TRBJ1-4; tentatively, D is TRBD1 (5 bases). The V gene's germline CDR1 is KGHSH and CDR2 LQKENI. The CDR3 extends over 14 amino acids. Trimming cost V 5 bases and J 8 bases, with 15 bases left between them. The CDR3 is CASSSTDGGEKLFF. CDR3 DNA sequence: TGTGCCAGCTCATCAACTGACGGGGGGGAAAAACTGTTTTTT.

This clonotype was counted between two and nine times. The V and J genes are TRBV12-3 or TRBV12-4 and TRBJ2-2, with 8 nucleotides matching TRBD1. The ends lost 5 bases at V and 6 bases at J; junction bases unmatched: 14. The CDR3 has 17 residues. The DNA for the CDR3 is TGTGCCAGCAGTCCCGGACAGGGAAGGCCCAGCGCCGGGGAGCTGTTTTTT. This gives the protein CASSPGQGRPSAGELFF.

The DNA for the CDR3 is TGTGCCACCAGCAGAGATAGACAAAGTAATGAAGCTTTCTTT. Protein product: CATSRDRQSNEAFF. This chain joins TRBV15 and TRBJ1-1; D ambiguous. The CDR3 length is 14 residues. Per germline, CDR1 LNHNV and CDR2 YYDKDF (reference sequence). Between the trimmed V and J ends, which lost 0 bases and 7 bases, there was a span of 12 bases.

The chain is built from TRBV10-3 and TRBJ2-7; TRBD1 or TRBD2 may be the D gene (6 bases each). Germline values: CDR1 ENHRY, CDR2 SYGVKD. The CDR3 covers 18 residues. V lost 0 bases, J lost 7 bases, and 25 bases lay in between. CDR3 sequence (DNA): TGTGCCATCAGTGAGTCGAGAGGGGGGCGCCTAAGAAGGGGGGAGCAGTACTTC. Residues: CAISESRGGRLRRGEQYF.

A few counts support this clonotype. This chain connects TRBV19 to TRBJ1-6, with no clear D. Germline CDR1 LNHDA, CDR2 SQIVND (reference sequence). The germline V and J ends were trimmed by 1 base and 7 bases, with 5 bases remaining between them. CDR3 length: 13 residues. CDR3 region: CASSIGPNSPLHF. The CDR3 DNA is TGTGCCAGTAGTATAGGACCCAATTCACCCCTCCACTTT.

This clonotype was observed at least ten times. The chain couples TRBV10-3 to TRBJ1-2; 9 bases are shared with TRBD1. Looked up from germline, CDR1 is ENHRY and CDR2 is SYGVKD. The CDR3 length is 12 residues. J lost 7 bases, V lost 8 bases, and 5 bases had no gene match. CDR3 sequence: CAILQGASGYTF. The CDR3 DNA reads as TGTGCCATCCTACAGGGGGCAAGTGGCTACACCTTC.

The sample holds many counts of this clonotype. This chain joins TRBV10-3 and TRBJ1-1; D possibly corresponds to TRBD1 (5 bases). The CDR3 totals 14 residues. CDR1 and CDR2 from the germline V gene are ENHRY and SYGVKD. V was clipped by 2 bases and J by 8 bases, with 15 bases between them. CDR3 amino acids: CAISEEGVWTEAFF. CDR3 in DNA: TGTGCCATCAGTGAGGAGGGTGTTTGGACAGAAGCTTTCTTT.

This clonotype was recorded a few times. The V and J genes are TRBV7-9 and TRBJ2-2, with D unresolved. This CDR3 contains 13 residues. With 5 bases removed from V and 4 bases from J, the gap between germline ends came to 8 bases. The germline V gene encodes CDR1 SEHNR and CDR2 FQNEAQ (reference sequence). The CDR3 sequence is CASSAWFTGELFF. As DNA, the CDR3 is TGTGCCAGCAGCGCCTGGTTCACCGGGGAGCTGTTTTTT.

The chain employs TRBV15 and TRBJ2-3; D remains ambiguous. Germline V gene sequence: CDR1 LNHNV, CDR2 YYDKDF (reference sequence). This CDR3 has 13 residues. The V gene lost 0 bases and the J gene lost 8 bases, with 9 bases spanning the gap. CDR3 amino acids: CATSRDDGSTQYF. The CDR3 DNA is TGTGCCACCAGCAGAGATGATGGAAGTACGCAGTATTTT.

In this sample, this clonotype turned up a few times. This chain uses TRBV5-1 with TRBJ1-4; 7 positions agree with TRBD1. CDR1 and CDR2 (germline): SGHRS, YFSETQ. The CDR3 has 14 amino acids. V shed 3 bases and J 5 bases; nucleotides not matched to a gene: 4. In DNA, the CDR3 is TGCGCCAGCAGCTCGGGACAGTCGAATGAAAAACTGTTTTTT. Translation: CASSSGQSNEKLFF.